This T cell receptor (beta chain) was observed in a study of T cells in Graves' hyperthyroidism and ophthalmopathy. The source material, RNA transcripts, was used to amplify TCR beta CDR3 regions. First-round RT-PCR of the TCR CDR3 relied on the HTBI primer set. Each CDR3 protein is one row after TCRdb ran MiXCR on the multiplex PCR reads. The sample contains over 500,000 distinct CDR3 sequences, around 43% of which appear only once. Germline V gene data show CDR1 as ENHRY and CDR2 as SYGVKD. CDR3 length: 16 amino acids. V was cut by 2 bases and J by 2 bases, with 10 bases left in between. Source material: peripheral blood or thyroid tissue (not recorded which). This receptor was identified in an adult woman with Graves' disease, either hyperthyroidism or ophthalmopathy (not recorded which). This chain joins TRBV10-3 and TRBJ2-6, with a possible D match to TRBD1 (5 bases). The CDR3: CAISESQGPGANVLTF. The CDR3 coding sequence is TGTGCCATCAGTGAGAGCCAGGGCCCTGGGGCCAACGTCCTGACTTTC.